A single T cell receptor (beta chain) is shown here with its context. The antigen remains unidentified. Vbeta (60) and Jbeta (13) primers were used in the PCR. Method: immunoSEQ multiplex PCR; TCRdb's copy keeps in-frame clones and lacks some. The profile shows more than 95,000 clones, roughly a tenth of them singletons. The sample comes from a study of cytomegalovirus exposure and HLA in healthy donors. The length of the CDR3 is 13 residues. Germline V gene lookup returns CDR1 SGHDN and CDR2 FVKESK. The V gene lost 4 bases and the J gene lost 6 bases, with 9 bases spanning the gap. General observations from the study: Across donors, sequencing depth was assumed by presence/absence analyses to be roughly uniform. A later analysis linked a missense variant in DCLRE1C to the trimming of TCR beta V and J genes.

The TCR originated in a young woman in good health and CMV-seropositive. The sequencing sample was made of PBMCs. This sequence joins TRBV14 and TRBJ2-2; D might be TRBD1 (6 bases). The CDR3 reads CASSPQGSGELFF. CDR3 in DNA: TGTGCCAGCAGCCCGCAGGGGTCCGGGGAGCTGTTTTTT.